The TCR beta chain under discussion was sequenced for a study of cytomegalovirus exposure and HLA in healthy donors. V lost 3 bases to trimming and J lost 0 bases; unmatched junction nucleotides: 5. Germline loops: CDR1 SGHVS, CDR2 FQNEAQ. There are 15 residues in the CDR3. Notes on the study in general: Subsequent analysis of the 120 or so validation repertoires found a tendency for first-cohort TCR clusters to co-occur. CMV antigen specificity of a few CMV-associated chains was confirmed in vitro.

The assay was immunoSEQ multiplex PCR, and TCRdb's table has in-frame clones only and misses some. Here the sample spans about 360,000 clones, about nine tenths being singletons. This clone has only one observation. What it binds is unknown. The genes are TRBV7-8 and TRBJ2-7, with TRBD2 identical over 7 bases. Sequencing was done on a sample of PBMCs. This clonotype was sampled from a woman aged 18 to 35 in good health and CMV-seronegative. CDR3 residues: CASSFPGGSSYEQYF. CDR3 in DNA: TGTGCCAGCAGCTTTCCGGGAGGTTCCTCCTACGAGCAGTACTTC.